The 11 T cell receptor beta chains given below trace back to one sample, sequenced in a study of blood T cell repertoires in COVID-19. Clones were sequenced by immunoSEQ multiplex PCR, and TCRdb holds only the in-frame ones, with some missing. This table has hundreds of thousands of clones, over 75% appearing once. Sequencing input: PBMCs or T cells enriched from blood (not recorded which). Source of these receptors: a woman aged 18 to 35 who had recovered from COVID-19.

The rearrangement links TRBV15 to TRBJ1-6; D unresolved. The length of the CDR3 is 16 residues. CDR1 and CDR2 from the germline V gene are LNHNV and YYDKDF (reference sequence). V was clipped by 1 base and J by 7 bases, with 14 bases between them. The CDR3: CATSRVPGRKNSPLHF. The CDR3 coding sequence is TGTGCCACCAGCAGAGTTCCGGGGAGGAAGAATTCACCCCTCCACTTT. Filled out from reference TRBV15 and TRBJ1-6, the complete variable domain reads DAMVIQNPRYQVTQFGKPVTLSCSQTLNHNVMYWYQQKSSQAPKLLFHYYDKDFNNEADTPDNFQSRRPNTSFCFLDIRSPGLGDTAMYLCATSRVPGRKNSPLHFGNGTRLTVT.

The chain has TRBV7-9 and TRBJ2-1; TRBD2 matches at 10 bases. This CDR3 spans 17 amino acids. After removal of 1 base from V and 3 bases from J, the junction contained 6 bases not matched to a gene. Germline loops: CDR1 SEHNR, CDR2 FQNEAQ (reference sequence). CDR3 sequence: CASSLGTSGGDYNEQFF. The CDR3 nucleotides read TGTGCCAGCAGCTTAGGGACCAGCGGGGGGGACTACAATGAGCAGTTCTTC.

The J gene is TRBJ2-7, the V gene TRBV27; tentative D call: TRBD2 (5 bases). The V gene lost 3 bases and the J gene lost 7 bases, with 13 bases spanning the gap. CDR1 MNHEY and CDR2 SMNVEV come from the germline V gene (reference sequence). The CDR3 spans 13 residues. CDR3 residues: CASSFRRGEEQYF. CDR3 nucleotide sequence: TGTGCCAGCAGTTTCCGCCGGGGTGAGGAGCAGTACTTC.

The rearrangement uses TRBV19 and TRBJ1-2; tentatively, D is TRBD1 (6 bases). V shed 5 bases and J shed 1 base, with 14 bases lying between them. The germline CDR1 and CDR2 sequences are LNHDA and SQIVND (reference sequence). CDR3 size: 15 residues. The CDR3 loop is CASSVSGQLNYGYTF. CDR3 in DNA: TGTGCCAGTAGTGTATCGGGACAACTTAACTATGGCTACACCTTC.

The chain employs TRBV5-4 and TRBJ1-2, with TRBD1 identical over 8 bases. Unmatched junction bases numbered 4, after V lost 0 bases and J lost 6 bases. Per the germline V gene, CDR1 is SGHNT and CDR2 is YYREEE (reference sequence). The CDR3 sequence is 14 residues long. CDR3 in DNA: TGTGCCAGCAGCTTGGTGGGGACAGGAAATGGCTACACCTTC. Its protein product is CASSLVGTGNGYTF.

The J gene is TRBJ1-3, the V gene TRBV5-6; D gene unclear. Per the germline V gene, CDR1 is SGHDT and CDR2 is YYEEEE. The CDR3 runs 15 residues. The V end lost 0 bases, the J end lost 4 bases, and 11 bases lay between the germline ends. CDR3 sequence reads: CASSLAGRPGNTIYF. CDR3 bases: TGTGCCAGCAGCTTGGCCGGCAGGCCCGGAAACACCATATATTTT.

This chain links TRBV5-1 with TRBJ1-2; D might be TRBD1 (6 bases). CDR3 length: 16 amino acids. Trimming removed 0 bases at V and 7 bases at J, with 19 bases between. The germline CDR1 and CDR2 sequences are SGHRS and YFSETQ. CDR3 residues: CASSLGDRTLNRGYTF. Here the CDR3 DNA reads TGCGCCAGCAGCTTGGGCGACAGGACCCTTAATCGTGGCTACACCTTC.

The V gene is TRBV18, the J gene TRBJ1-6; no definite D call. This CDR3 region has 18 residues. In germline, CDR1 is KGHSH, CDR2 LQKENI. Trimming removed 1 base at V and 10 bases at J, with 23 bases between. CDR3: CASSPLGSAGSGGSPLHF. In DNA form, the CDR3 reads TGTGCCAGCTCACCACTCGGGTCCGCGGGGTCCGGTGGATCACCCCTCCACTTT. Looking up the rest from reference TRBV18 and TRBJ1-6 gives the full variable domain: NAGVMQNPRHLVRRRGQEARLRCSPMKGHSHVYWYRQLPEEGLKFMVYLQKENIIDESGMPKERFSAEFPKEGPSILRIQQVVRGDSAAYFCASSPLGSAGSGGSPLHFGNGTRLTVT.

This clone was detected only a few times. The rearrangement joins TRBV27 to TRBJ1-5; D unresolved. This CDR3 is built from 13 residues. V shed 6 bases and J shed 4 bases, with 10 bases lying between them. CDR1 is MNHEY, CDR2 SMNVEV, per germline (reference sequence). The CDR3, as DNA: TGTGCCAGCAGAGCGGCCTTAAATCAGCCCCAGCATTTT. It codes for CASRAALNQPQHF.

CDR3 region: CSASPRTGEGYTF. The DNA for the CDR3 is TGCAGTGCTAGTCCAAGGACAGGGGAGGGCTACACCTTC. The V and J genes are TRBV20-1 and TRBJ1-2; 9 bases are a match to TRBD1. The CDR3 loop spans 13 amino acids. With 3 bases clipped from V and 8 bases from J, the junction kept 7 bases outside the gene matches. CDR1 is DFQATT, CDR2 SNEGSKA, per germline (reference sequence).

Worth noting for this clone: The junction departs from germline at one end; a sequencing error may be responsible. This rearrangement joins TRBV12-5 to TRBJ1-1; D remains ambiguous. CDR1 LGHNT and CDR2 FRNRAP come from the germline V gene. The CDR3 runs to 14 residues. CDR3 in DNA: TGTGCTAGTGATTTGTGGGCAGCGAACACTGAAGCTTTCTTT. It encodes CASDLWAANTEAFF. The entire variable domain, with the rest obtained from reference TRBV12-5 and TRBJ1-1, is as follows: DARVTQTPRHKVTEMGQEVTMRCQPILGHNTVFWYRQTMMQGLELLAYFRNRAPLDDSGMPKDRFSAEMPDATLATLKIQPSEPRDSAVYFCASDLWAANTEAFFGQGTRLTVV.